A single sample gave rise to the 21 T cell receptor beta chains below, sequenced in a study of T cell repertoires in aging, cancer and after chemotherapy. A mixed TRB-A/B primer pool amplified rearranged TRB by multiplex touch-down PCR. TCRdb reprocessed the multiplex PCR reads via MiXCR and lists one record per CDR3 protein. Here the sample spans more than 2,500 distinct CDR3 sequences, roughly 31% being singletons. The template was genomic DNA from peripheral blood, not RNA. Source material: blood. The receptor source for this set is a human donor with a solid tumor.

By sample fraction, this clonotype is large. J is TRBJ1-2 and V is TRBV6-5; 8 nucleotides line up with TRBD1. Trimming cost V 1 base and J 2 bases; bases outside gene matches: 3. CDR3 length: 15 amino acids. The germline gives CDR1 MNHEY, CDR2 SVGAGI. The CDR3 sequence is CASSYWGQANYGYTF. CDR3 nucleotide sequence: TGTGCCAGCAGTTACTGGGGACAGGCGAACTATGGCTACACCTTC.

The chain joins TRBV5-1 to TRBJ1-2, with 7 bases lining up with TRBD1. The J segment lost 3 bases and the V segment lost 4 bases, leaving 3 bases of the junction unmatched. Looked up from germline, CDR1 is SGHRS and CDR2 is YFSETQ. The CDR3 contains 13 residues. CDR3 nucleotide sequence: TGCGCCAGCAGCAGACAGGGTGACTATGGCTACACCTTC. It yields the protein CASSRQGDYGYTF.

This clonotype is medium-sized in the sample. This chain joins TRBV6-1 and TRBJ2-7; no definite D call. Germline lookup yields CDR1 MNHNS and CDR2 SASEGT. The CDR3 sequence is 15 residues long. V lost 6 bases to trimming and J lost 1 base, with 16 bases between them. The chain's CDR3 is CASRSLDIPSYEQYF. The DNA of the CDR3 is TGTGCCAGCAGGTCGTTAGACATCCCTTCCTACGAGCAGTACTTC.

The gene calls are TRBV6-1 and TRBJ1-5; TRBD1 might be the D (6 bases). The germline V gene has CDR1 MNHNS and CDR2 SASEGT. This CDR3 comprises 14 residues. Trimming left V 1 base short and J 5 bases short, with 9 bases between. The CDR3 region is CASSEVRGHQPQHF. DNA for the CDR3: TGTGCCAGCAGTGAAGTCAGGGGCCATCAGCCCCAGCATTTT.

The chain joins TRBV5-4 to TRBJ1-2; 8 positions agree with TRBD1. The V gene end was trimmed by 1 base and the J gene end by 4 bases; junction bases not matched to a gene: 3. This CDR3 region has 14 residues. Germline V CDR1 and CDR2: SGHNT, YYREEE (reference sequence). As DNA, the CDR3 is TGTGCCAGCAGCTTGCCACAGGGGGGCTATGGCTACACCTTC. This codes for CASSLPQGGYGYTF.

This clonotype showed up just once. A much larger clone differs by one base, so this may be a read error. CDR3 nucleotides: TGTGACAGCAGGACTGGGACAGTTCATGGCTACACCTTC. This encodes CDSRTGTVHGYTF. The V gene is TRBV6-5, the J gene TRBJ1-2, with 7 bases aligning to TRBD1. This CDR3 is 13 amino acids long. CDR1 and CDR2 (germline): MNHEY, SVGAGI.

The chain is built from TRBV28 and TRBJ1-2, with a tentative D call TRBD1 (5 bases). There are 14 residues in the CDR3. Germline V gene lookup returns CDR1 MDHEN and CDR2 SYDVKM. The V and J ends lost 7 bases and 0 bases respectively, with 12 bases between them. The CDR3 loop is CASTTTESNYGYTF. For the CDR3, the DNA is TGTGCCAGCACCACGACAGAATCTAACTATGGCTACACCTTC.

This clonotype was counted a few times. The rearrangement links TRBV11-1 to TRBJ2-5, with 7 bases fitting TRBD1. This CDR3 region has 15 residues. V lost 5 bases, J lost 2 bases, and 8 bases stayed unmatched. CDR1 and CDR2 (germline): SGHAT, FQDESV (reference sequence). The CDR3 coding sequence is TGTGCCAGCAGCCAGGGACAGCGGATACAAGAGACCCAGTACTTC. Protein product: CASSQGQRIQETQYF.

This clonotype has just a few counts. The CDR3 is CSASTGQGYEQYF. The CDR3 region has the DNA TGCAGTGCTAGTACGGGACAGGGCTACGAGCAGTACTTC. This chain links TRBV20-1 with TRBJ2-7; TRBD1 matches 9 bases. CDR3 length: 13 amino acids. V lost 3 bases to trimming and J lost 3 bases; unmatched junction nucleotides: 3. The germline CDR1 and CDR2 sequences are DFQATT and SNEGSKA (reference sequence).

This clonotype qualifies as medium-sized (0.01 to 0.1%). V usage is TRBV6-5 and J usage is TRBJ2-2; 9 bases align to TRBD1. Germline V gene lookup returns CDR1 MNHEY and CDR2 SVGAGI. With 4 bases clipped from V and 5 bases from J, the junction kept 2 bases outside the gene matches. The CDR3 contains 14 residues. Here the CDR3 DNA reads TGTGCCAGCAGTTCAGGGACAGGGACCGGGGAGCTGTTTTTT. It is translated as CASSSGTGTGELFF.

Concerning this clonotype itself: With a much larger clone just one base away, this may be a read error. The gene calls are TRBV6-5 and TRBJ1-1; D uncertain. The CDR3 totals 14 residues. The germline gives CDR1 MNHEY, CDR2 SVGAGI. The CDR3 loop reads CASSPFTWNTKAFF. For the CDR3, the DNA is TGTGCCAGCAGCCCCTTCACCTGGAACACTAAAGCTTTCTTT.

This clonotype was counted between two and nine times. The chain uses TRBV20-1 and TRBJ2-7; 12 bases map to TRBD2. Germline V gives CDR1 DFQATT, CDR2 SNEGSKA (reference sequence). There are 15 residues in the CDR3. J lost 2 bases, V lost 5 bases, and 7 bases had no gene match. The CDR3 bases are TGCAGTGCTGGAAGACTAGCGGGAGACCCCTACGAGCAGTACTTC. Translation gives CSAGRLAGDPYEQYF.

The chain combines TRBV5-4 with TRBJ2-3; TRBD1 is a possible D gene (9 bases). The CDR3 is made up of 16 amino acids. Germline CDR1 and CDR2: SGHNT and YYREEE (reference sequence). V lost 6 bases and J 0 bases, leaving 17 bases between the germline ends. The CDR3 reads CASTRGGTGSTDTQYF. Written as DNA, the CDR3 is TGTGCCAGCACCCGGGGGGGGACAGGGAGCACAGATACGCAGTATTTT.

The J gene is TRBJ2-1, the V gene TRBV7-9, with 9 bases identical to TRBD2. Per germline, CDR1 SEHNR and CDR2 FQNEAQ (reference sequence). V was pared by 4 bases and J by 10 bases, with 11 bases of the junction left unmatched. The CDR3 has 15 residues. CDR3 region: CASSSRRTSDSEQFF. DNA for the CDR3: TGTGCCAGCAGCTCCCGACGGACTAGCGACTCGGAGCAGTTCTTC.

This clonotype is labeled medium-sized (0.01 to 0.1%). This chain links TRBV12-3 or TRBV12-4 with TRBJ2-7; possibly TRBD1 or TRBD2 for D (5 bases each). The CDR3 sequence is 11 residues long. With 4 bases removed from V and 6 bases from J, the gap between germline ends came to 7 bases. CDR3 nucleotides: TGTGCCAGCAGTTCAGGGAGCGAGCAGTACTTC. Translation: CASSSGSEQYF.

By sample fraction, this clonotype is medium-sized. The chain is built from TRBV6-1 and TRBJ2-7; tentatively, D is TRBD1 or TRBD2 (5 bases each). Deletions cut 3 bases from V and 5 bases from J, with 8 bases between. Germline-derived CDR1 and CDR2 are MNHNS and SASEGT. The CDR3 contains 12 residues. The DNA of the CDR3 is TGTGCCAGCAGTGAGAGGGGAGACGAGCAGTACTTC. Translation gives CASSERGDEQYF.

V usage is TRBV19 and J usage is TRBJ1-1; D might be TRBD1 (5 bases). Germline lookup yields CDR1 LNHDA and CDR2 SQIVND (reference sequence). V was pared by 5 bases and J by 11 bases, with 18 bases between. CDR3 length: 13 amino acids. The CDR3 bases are TGTGCCAGTAGTGCGGACACCCGCCGGAGGGCTTTCTTT. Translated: CASSADTRRRAFF.

CDR3 residues: CASTPSGLNSYEQYF. The CDR3 DNA follows: TGTGCCAGTACCCCCTCCGGATTGAACTCCTACGAGCAGTACTTC. The chain links TRBV19 to TRBJ2-7; D unclear. V lost 7 bases and J lost 0, with 16 bases in between. The CDR3 contains 15 residues. Germline CDR1 is LNHDA and CDR2 is SQIVND (reference sequence).

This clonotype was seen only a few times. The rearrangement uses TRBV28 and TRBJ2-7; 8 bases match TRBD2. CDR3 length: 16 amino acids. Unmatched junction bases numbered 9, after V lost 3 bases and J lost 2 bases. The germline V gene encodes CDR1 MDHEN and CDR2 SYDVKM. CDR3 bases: TGTGCCAGCAGTTTGGGGGGACTAGGTGTACCCTACGAGCAGTACTTC. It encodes CASSLGGLGVPYEQYF.

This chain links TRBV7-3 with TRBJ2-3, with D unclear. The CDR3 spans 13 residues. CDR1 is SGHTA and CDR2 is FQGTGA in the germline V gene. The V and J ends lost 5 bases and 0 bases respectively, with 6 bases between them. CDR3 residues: CASSTASTDTQYF. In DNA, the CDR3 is TGTGCCAGCAGCACGGCGAGCACAGATACGCAGTATTTT.

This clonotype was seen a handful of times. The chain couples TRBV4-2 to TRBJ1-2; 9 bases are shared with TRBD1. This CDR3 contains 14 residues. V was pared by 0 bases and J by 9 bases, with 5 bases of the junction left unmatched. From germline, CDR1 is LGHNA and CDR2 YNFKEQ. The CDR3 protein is CASSQERTGESYTF. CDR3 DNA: TGTGCCAGCAGCCAAGAGCGGACAGGGGAGAGCTACACCTTC.